This T cell receptor (beta chain) was sequenced during a study of T-cell reconstitution after alpha-beta-depleted transplantation in children. Whole-study findings and limits: Once a year had passed after transplant, T-cell counts and diversity came mostly from newly produced T cells.

The CDR3 is 13 amino acids. V gave up 5 bases and J gave up 3 bases, with 10 bases separating them. Germline V gene sequence: CDR1 MNHEY, CDR2 SMNVEV (reference sequence). Worth noting for this clonotype: Antigen unknown.

For TCRbeta, the library was prepared with unique molecular identifiers. TCRdb recomputed calls from the PCR reads with MiXCR, one row per CDR3 protein. Among 450,000 to 550,000 distinct CDR3 sequences listed, 9.5% to 12% were seen once. This TCR came from a female patient between 2 and 15 years old who had a stem cell transplant for aplastic anemia, so the T cells may come from the graft donor. The specimen was PBMCs, mostly from graft donor cells, collected 180 days after TCRalphabeta/CD19-depleted stem cell transplant. The chain couples TRBV27 to TRBJ1-2; D not resolved. CDR3 sequence: CASSPTDDYGYTF. CDR3 coding DNA: TGTGCCAGCAGTCCTACGGACGACTATGGCTACACCTTC.